The present T cell receptor beta chain was sequenced within a study of shared clonotypes between healthy human individuals. Across the study: Per-donor plates numbered three CD4 naive, three CD4 memory, two CD8 naive and one CD8 memory. General study points: In this cohort, only blood was sampled, and tissue repertoires likely differ.

The CDR3 covers 14 residues. Trimming left V 3 bases short and J 0 bases short, with 8 bases between. Germline V gives CDR1 MDHEN, CDR2 SYDVKM. A note on this clone: Its cognate antigen is unknown.

As originally analysed: Filtering of immunoSEQ junctional sequences could not match full-length read filtering. TCRdb keeps only in-frame clones here, not all; method: immunoSEQ multiplex PCR. Clone size and the V and J calls come from that table; the DNA yielded D and trimming. The table records roughly 650,000 clones, approximately 97% of them present only once. The sequenced sample consisted of naive CD4+ T cells sorted from blood. Subset here: CD45RA+ positively selected. The TCR sequence derives from a woman aged 25 to 39 in good health. The rearrangement links TRBV28 to TRBJ1-2, with unresolved D. CDR3 in amino acids: CASSLAAANYGYTF. CDR3 nucleotides: TGTGCCAGCAGTTTGGCGGCAGCTAACTATGGCTACACCTTC.